Sequencing of this T cell receptor beta chain was carried out in a study of blood T cell repertoires in COVID-19. Turning to the study itself: COVID-19 samples collected from the United States, Italy and Spain covered acute and convalescent phases.

The participants were between about 18 and 90 years old and came from some 23 US areas. Which cohort a participant joined came from the clinical history participants gave. The CDR3 sequence is 11 residues long. CDR1 and CDR2 from the germline V gene are LNHDA and SQIVND (reference sequence). V trimming: 5 bases; J trimming: 8 bases; junction bases outside the gene matches: 1. Sequencing was performed with immunoSEQ multiplex PCR; in TCRdb, only in-frame clones are kept and a portion is missing. Here the sample spans about 290,000 clones, 75% to 90% being singletons. The clonotype comes from a woman aged 40 to 55 who had recovered from COVID-19. V gene TRBV19 combines with J gene TRBJ1-2, with 8 bases identical to TRBD1. The sequenced material came from PBMCs or T cells enriched from blood (not recorded which). CDR3 sequence (DNA): TGTGCCAGTAGTGACAGGGGCGGCTACACCTTC. Its protein product is CASSDRGGYTF.